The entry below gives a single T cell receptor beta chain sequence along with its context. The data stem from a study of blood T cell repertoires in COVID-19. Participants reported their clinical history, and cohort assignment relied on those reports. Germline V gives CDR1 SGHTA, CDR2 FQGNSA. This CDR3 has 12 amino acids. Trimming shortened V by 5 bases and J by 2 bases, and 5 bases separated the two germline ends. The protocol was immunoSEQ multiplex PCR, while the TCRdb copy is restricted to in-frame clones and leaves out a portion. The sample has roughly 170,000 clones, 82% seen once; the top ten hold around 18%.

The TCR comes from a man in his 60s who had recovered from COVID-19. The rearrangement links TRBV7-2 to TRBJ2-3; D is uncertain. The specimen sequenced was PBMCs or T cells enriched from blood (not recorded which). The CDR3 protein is CASSLYTDTQYF. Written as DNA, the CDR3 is TGTGCCAGCAGCCTATACACAGATACGCAGTATTTT.